The 4 T cell receptor beta chains given below trace back to one sample, sequenced in a study of T cell changes during pregnancy in multiple sclerosis. Sequencing was performed with immunoSEQ multiplex PCR; in TCRdb, only in-frame clones are kept and a portion is missing. The table has more than 25,000 clones, 92% seen once. The material sequenced was peripheral blood, taken in the first trimester of pregnancy. The receptors stem from a female donor in good health, enrolled as a control in a pregnancy study.

The chain links TRBV6-1 to TRBJ1-3; D is unresolved. Germline V gene data show CDR1 as MNHNS and CDR2 as SASEGT. The V end was cut by 4 bases, the J end by 0 bases, with 10 bases between. The CDR3 is 15 amino acids. In DNA, the CDR3 is TGTGCCAGCAGTGGGTCAGTGCTCTCTGGAAACACCATATATTTT. Its translation is CASSGSVLSGNTIYF.

The rearrangement uses TRBV5-4 and TRBJ2-5, with D perhaps TRBD1 (6 bases). Deletions cut 4 bases from V and 5 bases from J, with 12 bases between. This CDR3 contains 13 residues. Germline V CDR1 and CDR2: SGHNT, YYREEE (reference sequence). The CDR3 bases are TGTGCCAGCAGCCCTGGACAGACGGAGACCCAGTACTTC. Protein: CASSPGQTETQYF. The full variable domain, completed using reference TRBV5-4 and TRBJ2-5, is ETGVTQSPTHLIKTRGQQVTLRCSSQSGHNTVSWYQQALGQGPQFIFQYYREEENGRGNFPPRFSGLQFPNYSSELNVNALELDDSALYLCASSPGQTETQYFGPGTRLLVL.

The J gene is TRBJ1-1, the V gene TRBV6-5, with 9 bases fitting TRBD1. V dropped 6 bases and J dropped 0; count of bases not matched to a gene: 2. This CDR3 has 14 residues. CDR1 and CDR2 (germline): MNHEY, SVGAGI. CDR3: CASRTGGMNTEAFF. The CDR3 coding sequence is TGTGCCAGCAGGACAGGGGGTATGAACACTGAAGCTTTCTTT.

The chain uses TRBV5-5 and TRBJ1-1; 10 bases line up with TRBD1. The J segment lost 1 base and the V segment lost 4 bases, leaving 10 bases of the junction unmatched. This CDR3 comprises 17 residues. The germline CDR1 and CDR2 sequences are SGHKS and YYEKEE (reference sequence). CDR3 residues: CASSVPGTGAGNTEAFF. The CDR3 region has the DNA TGTGCCAGCAGCGTACCCGGGACAGGGGCCGGGAACACTGAAGCTTTCTTT. The full variable domain, completed using reference TRBV5-5 and TRBJ1-1, is DAGVTQSPTHLIKTRGQQVTLRCSPISGHKSVSWYQQVLGQGPQFIFQYYEKEERGRGNFPDRFSARQFPNYSSELNVNALLLGDSALYLCASSVPGTGAGNTEAFFGQGTRLTVV.